The 18 T cell receptor beta chains presented below share a single source sample, sequenced in a study of cytomegalovirus exposure and HLA in healthy donors. TCRdb's table, derived via immunoSEQ multiplex PCR, lists solely in-frame clones and lacks some. The sample contains approximately 200,000 clones, roughly 88% of which appear only once. Material for sequencing was PBMCs. Receptors were obtained from a woman aged 18-29 years in good health and CMV-seronegative.

The chain employs TRBV28 and TRBJ2-5, with a possible D match to TRBD2 (6 bases). This CDR3 region has 15 residues. Germline V gene lookup returns CDR1 MDHEN and CDR2 SYDVKM. V shed 3 bases and J shed 1 base, with 12 bases lying between them. This CDR3 reads CASSLSAGSQETQYF. The CDR3 region has the DNA TGTGCCAGCAGTTTGTCAGCGGGTAGCCAAGAGACCCAGTACTTC.

The rearrangement joins TRBV29-1 to TRBJ1-1; D is possibly TRBD1 (5 bases). The CDR3 sequence is 16 residues long. The V gene lost 7 bases and the J gene lost 1 base, with 22 bases spanning the gap. Per the germline V gene, CDR1 is SQVTM and CDR2 is ANQGSEA. The CDR3 bases are TGCAGCGGAGTGGGACGGAGGGGTGCAGGGAACACTGAAGCTTTCTTT. It is translated as CSGVGRRGAGNTEAFF.

J is TRBJ2-7 and V is TRBV28, with 15 nucleotides matching TRBD2. CDR1 MDHEN and CDR2 SYDVKM come from the germline V gene. There are 16 residues in the CDR3. After removal of 6 bases from V and 6 bases from J, the junction contained 9 bases not matched to a gene. The DNA of the CDR3 is TGTGCCAGCAGGACCACAAGGACTAGCGGGAGGGTCGAGCAGTACTTC. Translated: CASRTTRTSGRVEQYF. The variable domain in full, completed from reference TRBV28 and TRBJ2-7, reads DVKVTQSSRYLVKRTGEKVFLECVQDMDHENMFWYRQDPGLGLRLIYFSYDVKMKEKGDIPEGYSVSREKKERFSLILESASTNQTSMYLCASRTTRTSGRVEQYFGPGTRLTVT.

J is TRBJ2-7 and V is TRBV5-1; 7 nucleotides align to TRBD2. Germline loops: CDR1 SGHRS, CDR2 YFSETQ. The J segment lost 1 base and the V segment lost 4 bases, leaving 8 bases of the junction unmatched. This CDR3 contains 15 residues. CDR3 in amino acids: CASSIAGRESYEQYF. CDR3 DNA: TGCGCCAGCAGCATCGCCGGGCGGGAGTCCTACGAGCAGTACTTC.

The chain is built from TRBV11-3 and TRBJ2-1; no clear D gene. CDR3 length: 11 residues. Germline assignment: CDR1 SGHNT and CDR2 YENEEA. V was pared by 8 bases and J by 10 bases, with 12 bases between. This chain's CDR3 is CASSRGGEQFF. CDR3 nucleotides: TGTGCCAGCTCGAGAGGCGGAGAGCAGTTCTTC.

V gene TRBV2 combines with J gene TRBJ2-1; 8 bases align to TRBD2. CDR3 length: 15 residues. Trimming cost V 1 base and J 4 bases; bases outside gene matches: 3. CDR1 is SNHLY and CDR2 is FYNNEI in the germline V gene. In DNA form, the CDR3 reads TGTGCCAGCAGTGAAGGGCTAGCGGGTTACAATGAGCAGTTCTTC. Translating gives CASSEGLAGYNEQFF.

The V gene is TRBV29-1, the J gene TRBJ2-7, with 11 bases identical to TRBD2. Trimming took 5 bases from V and 2 from J; bases not matched to a gene: 2. The CDR3 extends over 13 amino acids. CDR1 and CDR2 (germline): SQVTM, ANQGSEA. CDR3 residues: CSVRTSGPYEQYF. CDR3 DNA sequence: TGCAGCGTTAGGACTAGCGGGCCCTACGAGCAGTACTTC.

Notes on this clone: The sample contains more than one DNA sequence encoding this CDR3. The CDR3 nucleotides are TGCGCCAGCAGCCAAGTTGCGGGGGAAGAGACCCAGTACTTC. Translated, it gives CASSQVAGEETQYF. The chain couples TRBV4-1 to TRBJ2-5, with 7 bases fitting TRBD2. The trim removed 1 base at V and 3 bases at J, leaving 2 bases unmatched. Germline CDR1 reads MGHRA; CDR2 reads YSYEKL. The CDR3 covers 14 residues.

The chain's CDR3 is CSVEDQRGAYNEQFF. The CDR3 region has the DNA TGCAGCGTTGAAGATCAGCGGGGGGCCTACAATGAGCAGTTCTTC. The rearrangement uses TRBV29-1 and TRBJ2-1; TRBD2 matches 9 bases. Germline V gene lookup returns CDR1 SQVTM and CDR2 ANQGSEA. The CDR3 has 15 amino acids. With 0 bases clipped from V and 2 bases from J, the junction kept 2 bases outside the gene matches.

The chain is built from TRBV5-1 and TRBJ2-1; TRBD1 agrees at 8 bases. The CDR3 covers 14 residues. Germline trimming cut 4 bases from V and 6 bases from J; bases unmatched to any gene: 6. Germline CDR1 and CDR2: SGHRS and YFSETQ. CDR3 amino acids: CASSPGQVGNEQFF. CDR3 DNA: TGCGCCAGCAGCCCGGGACAGGTAGGCAATGAGCAGTTCTTC.

The chain has TRBV4-3 and TRBJ1-4; D ambiguous. CDR1 is LGHNA, CDR2 YSLEER, per germline. Trimming cost V 4 bases and J 10 bases, with 22 bases left between them. The CDR3 spans 16 residues. The chain's CDR3 is CASSPSISDLVGKLFF. The CDR3 DNA sequence: TGCGCCAGCAGCCCAAGCATCTCAGATCTAGTAGGAAAACTGTTTTTT.

The CDR3 loop reads CASSDSSRGTRAQYF. The CDR3 DNA follows: TGTGCCAGCAGTGACAGTTCGCGGGGCACCCGGGCGCAGTATTTT. This chain links TRBV6-1 with TRBJ2-3, with D tentatively TRBD2 (6 bases). In germline, CDR1 is MNHNS, CDR2 SASEGT. Trimming removed 3 bases from V and 10 bases from J, with 20 bases in between. There are 15 residues in the CDR3.

In this sample, this clone turned up once. The rearrangement links TRBV27 to TRBJ2-1; maybe TRBD2 (6 bases). V lost 10 bases and J lost 9, with 28 bases in between. CDR1 and CDR2 (germline): MNHEY, SMNVEV (reference sequence). The CDR3 covers 16 residues. The CDR3 protein is CATSTILSREWGEQFF. The DNA of the CDR3 is TGTGCCACGTCGACCATTTTGTCGCGGGAATGGGGTGAGCAGTTCTTC.

The V gene is TRBV7-2, the J gene TRBJ2-7, with 7 bases lining up with TRBD2. V lost 7 bases, J lost 2 bases, and 8 bases stayed unmatched. The CDR3 contains 14 residues. CDR1 SGHTA and CDR2 FQGNSA come from the germline V gene. The CDR3 DNA is TGTGCCAGCACCTTCGTAACTAGCGCCTACGAGCAGTACTTC. It is translated as CASTFVTSAYEQYF.

This clone was seen just once. V and J are TRBV28 and TRBJ1-2; maybe TRBD1 (5 bases). The V gene's germline CDR1 is MDHEN and CDR2 SYDVKM. The CDR3 is made up of 16 amino acids. The V end was cut by 6 bases, the J end by 4 bases, with 21 bases between. CDR3 sequence: CASSLTRQPITYGYTF. The CDR3 region has the DNA TGTGCCAGCAGCCTGACAAGACAGCCTATCACCTATGGCTACACCTTC.

J is TRBJ2-2 and V is TRBV5-1; possible D gene TRBD1, 6 bases. The V gene lost 3 bases and the J gene lost 14 bases, with 14 bases spanning the gap. The CDR3 runs to 12 residues. From germline, CDR1 is SGHRS and CDR2 YFSETQ. CDR3 coding DNA: TGCGCCAGCAGCTGGGACATTAACACCCTGTTTTTT. Its protein is CASSWDINTLFF. The complete variable domain, with remaining parts taken from reference TRBV5-1 and TRBJ2-2, reads KAGVTQTPRYLIKTRGQQVTLSCSPISGHRSVSWYQQTPGQGLQFLFEYFSETQRNKGNFPGRFSGRQFSNSRSEMNVSTLELGDSALYLCASSWDINTLFFGEGSRLTVL.

The chain recombines TRBV5-4 with TRBJ1-2, with 7 bases lining up with TRBD1. Germline V lookup: CDR1 SGHNT, CDR2 YYREEE (reference sequence). The ends lost 5 bases at V and 8 bases at J; junction bases unmatched: 12. The CDR3 contains 14 residues. CDR3 coding DNA: TGTGCCAGCAGTCGACAGGGTCGAGTTGAGGGCTACACCTTC. Protein: CASSRQGRVEGYTF.

The V gene is TRBV7-2, the J gene TRBJ2-5; D possibly corresponds to TRBD2 (6 bases). The CDR3 is 14 amino acids. Germline CDR1 SGHTA, CDR2 FQGNSA. V was cut by 5 bases and J by 5 bases, with 15 bases left in between. DNA of the CDR3: TGTGCCAGCAGCCCGATTGGCAGCGGGGAGACCCAGTACTTC. Its translation: CASSPIGSGETQYF. The entire variable domain, with the rest obtained from reference TRBV7-2 and TRBJ2-5, is as follows: GAGVSQSPSNKVTEKGKDVELRCDPISGHTALYWYRQSLGQGLEFLIYFQGNSAPDKSGLPSDRFSAERTGGSVSTLTIQRTQQEDSAVYLCASSPIGSGETQYFGPGTRLLVL.